Reported below is one T cell receptor (beta chain). Its antigen is as yet unknown. TCRdb redid the calling of the 5' RACE reads with MiXCR, one entry per CDR3 protein. In the table there are 240,000 or so distinct CDR3 sequences, around a tenth of which are singletons. The data originate from a study of CD8 T cells in ankylosing spondylitis. Study-wide results and limits: Disease-linked clones proved CD8+ and comparatively uncommon in peripheral blood. Matched ankylosing spondylitis synovial fluid reportedly showed significant enrichment of disease-linked clones.

Looked up from germline, CDR1 is MDHEN and CDR2 is SYDVKM. The CDR3 consists of 15 residues. V lost 7 bases and J lost 3; bases outside the gene matches: 8. The source of this sequence is a male donor with ankylosing spondylitis or in good health (not recorded which). The sequencing input was blood, either unsorted or a sorted T cell fraction (not recorded which). The chain uses TRBV28 and TRBJ2-1; TRBD2 agrees at 8 bases. The CDR3 DNA is TGTGCCAGCACCCTTTCTAGCGGGTTCTACAATGAGCAGTTCTTC. Its translation is CASTLSSGFYNEQFF.